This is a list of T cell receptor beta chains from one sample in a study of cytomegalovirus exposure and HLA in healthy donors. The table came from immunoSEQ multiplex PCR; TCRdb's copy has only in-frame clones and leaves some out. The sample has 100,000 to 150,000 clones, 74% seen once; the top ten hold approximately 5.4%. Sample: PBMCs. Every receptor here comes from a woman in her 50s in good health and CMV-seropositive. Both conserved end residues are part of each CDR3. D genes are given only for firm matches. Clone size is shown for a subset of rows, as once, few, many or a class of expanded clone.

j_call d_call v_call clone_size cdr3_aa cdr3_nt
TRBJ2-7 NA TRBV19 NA CASRGGGIRSEQYF TGTGCCAGTAGAGGGGGGGGCATCCGGAGCGAGCAGTACTTC
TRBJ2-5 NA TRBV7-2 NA CASSLSASPPRETQYF TGTGCCAGCAGCTTATCGGCCTCACCCCCGAGGGAGACCCAGTACTTC
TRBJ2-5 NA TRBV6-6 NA CASSYRDSGETQYF TGTGCCAGCAGTTACCGGGACTCTGGGGAGACCCAGTACTTC
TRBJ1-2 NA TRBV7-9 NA CASSPRRGNYGYTF TGTGCCAGCAGCCCGCGCAGGGGTAACTATGGCTACACCTTC
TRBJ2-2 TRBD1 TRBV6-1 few CASSEYGQGENTGELFF TGTGCCAGCAGTGAGTACGGACAGGGGGAGAACACCGGGGAGCTGTTTTTT
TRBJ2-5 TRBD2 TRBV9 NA CASSVGLAGYQETQYF TGTGCCAGCAGCGTAGGGCTAGCGGGGTACCAAGAGACCCAGTACTTC
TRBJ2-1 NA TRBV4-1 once CASSQETENEQFF TGTGCCAGCAGCCAAGAAACGGAGAATGAGCAGTTCTTC
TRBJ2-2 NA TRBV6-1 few CATEPTVANTGELFF TGTGCCACCGAACCGACAGTCGCGAACACCGGGGAGCTGTTTTTT
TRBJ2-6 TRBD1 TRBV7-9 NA CASSLLGEGGGSGANVLTF TGTGCCAGCAGCTTACTTGGGGAAGGGGGCGGCTCTGGGGCCAACGTCCTGACTTTC
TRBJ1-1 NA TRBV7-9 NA CASSPKNTEAFF TGTGCCAGCAGCCCCAAGAACACTGAAGCTTTCTTT
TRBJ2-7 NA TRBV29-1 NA CSGGGGCEQYF TGCAGCGGAGGTGGCGGATGCGAGCAGTACTTC
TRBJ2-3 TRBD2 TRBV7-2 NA CASSLVWGGSTDTQYF TGTGCCAGCAGCTTAGTCTGGGGGGGGAGCACAGATACGCAGTATTTT
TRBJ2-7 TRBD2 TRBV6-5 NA CASRDSTSGYEQYF TGTGCCAGCAGGGATTCGACTAGCGGGTACGAGCAGTACTTC
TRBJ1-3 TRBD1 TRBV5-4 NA CASSLRGQGKNTIYF TGTGCCAGCAGCCTCCGCGGACAGGGAAAAAACACCATATATTTT
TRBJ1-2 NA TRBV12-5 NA CASGLVQTENYGYTF TGTGCTAGTGGTTTGGTCCAAACAGAAAACTATGGCTACACCTTC
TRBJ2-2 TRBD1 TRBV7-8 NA CASSGRTGNTGELFF TGTGCCAGCAGCGGCCGGACAGGGAACACCGGGGAGCTGTTTTTT
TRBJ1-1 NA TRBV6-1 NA CASSGLGQNTEAFF TGTGCCAGCAGCGGCCTCGGACAGAACACTGAAGCTTTCTTT
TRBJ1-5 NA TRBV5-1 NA CASSLWGGGNQPQHF TGCGCCAGCAGCCTGTGGGGGGGCGGCAATCAGCCCCAGCATTTT
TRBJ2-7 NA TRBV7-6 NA CASSPLLGTTYEQYF TGTGCCAGCAGCCCGCTCCTTGGGACAACCTACGAGCAGTACTTC
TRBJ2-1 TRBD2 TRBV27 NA CASGDCSVTGGTSEDEQFF TGTGCCAGCGGAGACTGCAGTGTAACAGGGGGGACTAGCGAGGATGAGCAGTTCTTC
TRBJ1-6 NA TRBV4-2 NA CASSQDQSNSPLHF TGTGCCAGCAGCCAAGACCAGTCCAATTCACCCCTCCACTTT
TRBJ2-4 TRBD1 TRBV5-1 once CASSAGGTAKNIQYF TGCGCCAGCAGCGCGGGTGGGACAGCTAAAAACATTCAGTACTTC
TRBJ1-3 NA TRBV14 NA CASSQVRLHTGNTIYF TGTGCCAGCAGCCAAGTGAGACTCCACACTGGAAACACCATATATTTT
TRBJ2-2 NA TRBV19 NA CASSHRATNTGELFF TGTGCCAGTAGTCACAGGGCTACGAACACCGGGGAGCTGTTTTTT
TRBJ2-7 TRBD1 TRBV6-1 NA CASSDRDRGPYEQYF TGTGCCAGCAGCGACCGGGACAGGGGCCCCTACGAGCAGTACTTC
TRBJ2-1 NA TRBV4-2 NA CASNEGGAYNEQFF TGTGCCAGCAATGAGGGCGGGGCTTACAATGAGCAGTTCTTC
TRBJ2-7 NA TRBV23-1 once CASLRELCSYEQYF TGCGCCAGCCTTCGTGAGTTATGCTCCTACGAGCAGTACTTC
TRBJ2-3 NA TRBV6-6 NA CASSFTQISLTDTQYF TGTGCCAGCAGTTTTACTCAAATATCTCTCACAGATACGCAGTATTTT
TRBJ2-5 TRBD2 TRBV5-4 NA CASSLRGGAETQYF TGTGCCAGCAGCCTCCGGGGGGGGGCAGAGACCCAGTACTTC